This T cell receptor beta chain is from a study of identical twins. The study's findings and limits: Zero-insertion analyses could be partly confounded by invariant MAIT and iNKT cells. Beta clonotypes that were abundant in cord blood contained fewer insertions, a pattern absent from memory repertoires. Modelling approaches yielded underestimates of out-of-frame TCR alpha sharing between monozygotic twins.

Template switching added a universal primer site, and cDNA bore unique molecular identifiers. One entry per CDR3 protein results from TCRdb running MiXCR on the 5' RACE reads. The table lists about 690,000 distinct CDR3 sequences, around 6% of them singletons. CDR3 size: 16 residues. Trimming shortened V by 4 bases and J by 8 bases, and 18 bases separated the two germline ends. The germline V gene encodes CDR1 MNHNS and CDR2 SASEGT. Comments on this clonotype: Its antigen remains unknown.

Sequencing input: naive T cells sorted from blood. The chain combines TRBV6-1 with TRBJ1-6; D is possibly TRBD1 (5 bases). This sequence originates from a man younger than 30 in good health. The DNA for the CDR3 is TGTGCCAGCAGTGCATACAGCCCCGGGGCTTATTCACCCCTCCACTTT. Its translation is CASSAYSPGAYSPLHF.